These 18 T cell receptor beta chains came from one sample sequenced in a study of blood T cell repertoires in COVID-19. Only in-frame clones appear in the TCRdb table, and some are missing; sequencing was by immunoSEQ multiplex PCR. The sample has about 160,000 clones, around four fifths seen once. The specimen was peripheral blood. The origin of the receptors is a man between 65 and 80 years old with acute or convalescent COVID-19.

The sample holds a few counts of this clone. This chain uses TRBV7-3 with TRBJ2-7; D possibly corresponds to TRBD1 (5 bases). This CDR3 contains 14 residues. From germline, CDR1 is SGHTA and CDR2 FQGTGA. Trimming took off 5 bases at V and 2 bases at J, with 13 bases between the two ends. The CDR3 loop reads CASSPRSGPYEQYF. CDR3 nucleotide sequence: TGTGCCAGCAGCCCTCGATCAGGGCCCTACGAGCAGTACTTC.

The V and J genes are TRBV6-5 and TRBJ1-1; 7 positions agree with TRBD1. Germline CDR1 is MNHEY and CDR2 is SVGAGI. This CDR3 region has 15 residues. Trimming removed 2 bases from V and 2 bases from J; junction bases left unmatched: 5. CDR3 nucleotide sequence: TGTGCCAGCAGTTACGTTCGACAGGGAAACACTGAAGCTTTCTTT. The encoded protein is CASSYVRQGNTEAFF.

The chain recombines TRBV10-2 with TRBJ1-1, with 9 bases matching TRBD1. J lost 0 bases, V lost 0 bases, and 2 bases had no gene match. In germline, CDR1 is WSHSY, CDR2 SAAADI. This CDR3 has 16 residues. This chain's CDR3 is CASSESQGALNTEAFF. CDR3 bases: TGCGCCAGCAGTGAGTCACAGGGGGCCCTGAACACTGAAGCTTTCTTT.

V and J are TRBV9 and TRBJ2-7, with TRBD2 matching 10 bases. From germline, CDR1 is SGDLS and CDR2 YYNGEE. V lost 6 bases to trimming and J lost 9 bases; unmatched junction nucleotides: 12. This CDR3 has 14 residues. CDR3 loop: CASTVDLAGERQYF. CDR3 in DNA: TGTGCCAGCACCGTGGATCTAGCGGGAGAACGGCAGTACTTC.

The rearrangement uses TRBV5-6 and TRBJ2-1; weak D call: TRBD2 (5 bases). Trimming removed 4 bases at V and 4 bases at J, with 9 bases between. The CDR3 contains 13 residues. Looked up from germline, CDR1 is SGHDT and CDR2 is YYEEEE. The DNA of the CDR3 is TGTGCCAGCAGCGCCGGGGAGTACAATGAGCAGTTCTTC. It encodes CASSAGEYNEQFF.

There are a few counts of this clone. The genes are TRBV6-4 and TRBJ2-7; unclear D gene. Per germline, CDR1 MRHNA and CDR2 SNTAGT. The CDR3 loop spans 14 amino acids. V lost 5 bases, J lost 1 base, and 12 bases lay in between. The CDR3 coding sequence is TGTGCCAGCAGTCCGGTAGCTTCATCCTACGAGCAGTACTTC. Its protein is CASSPVASSYEQYF.

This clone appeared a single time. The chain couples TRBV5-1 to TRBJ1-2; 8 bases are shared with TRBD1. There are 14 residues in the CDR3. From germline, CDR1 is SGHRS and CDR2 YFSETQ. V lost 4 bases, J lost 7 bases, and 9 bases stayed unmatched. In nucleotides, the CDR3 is TGCGCCAGCAGCCTACTACAGGGACAGGTTGGCTACACCTTC. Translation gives CASSLLQGQVGYTF.

The CDR3 here is CATSRERSPAYEQYF. CDR3 sequence (DNA): TGTGCCACCAGCAGAGAGAGAAGCCCTGCGTACGAGCAGTACTTC. The V and J genes are TRBV15 and TRBJ2-7; D not resolved. The germline V and J ends were trimmed by 0 bases and 4 bases, with 13 bases remaining between them. This CDR3 is built from 15 residues. In germline, CDR1 is LNHNV, CDR2 YYDKDF (reference sequence). Looking up the rest from reference TRBV15 and TRBJ2-7 gives the full variable domain: DAMVIQNPRYQVTQFGKPVTLSCSQTLNHNVMYWYQQKSSQAPKLLFHYYDKDFNNEADTPDNFQSRRPNTSFCFLDIRSPGLGDTAMYLCATSRERSPAYEQYFGPGTRLTVT.

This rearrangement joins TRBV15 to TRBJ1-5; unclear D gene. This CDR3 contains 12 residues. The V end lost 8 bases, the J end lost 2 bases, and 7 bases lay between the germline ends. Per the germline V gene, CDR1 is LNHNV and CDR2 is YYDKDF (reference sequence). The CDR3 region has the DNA TGTGCCACCCAGGAGGGCAATCAGCCCCAGCATTTT. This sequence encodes CATQEGNQPQHF. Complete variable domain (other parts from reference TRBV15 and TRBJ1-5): DAMVIQNPRYQVTQFGKPVTLSCSQTLNHNVMYWYQQKSSQAPKLLFHYYDKDFNNEADTPDNFQSRRPNTSFCFLDIRSPGLGDTAMYLCATQEGNQPQHFGDGTRLSIL.

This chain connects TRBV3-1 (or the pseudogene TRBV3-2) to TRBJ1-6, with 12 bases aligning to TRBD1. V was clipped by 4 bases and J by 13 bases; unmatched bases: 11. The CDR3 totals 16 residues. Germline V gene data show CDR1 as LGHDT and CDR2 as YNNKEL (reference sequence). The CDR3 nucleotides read TGTGCCAGCAGCCTAACCGGGACAGGGGGCGAAGTTCCCCTCCACTTT. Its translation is CASSLTGTGGEVPLHF.

CDR3 loop: CASSSRWELNEQFF. The CDR3 DNA sequence: TGTGCCAGCAGTTCCCGGTGGGAGCTGAATGAGCAGTTCTTC. The J gene is TRBJ2-1, the V gene TRBV2; D is possibly TRBD2 (5 bases). CDR3 length: 14 amino acids. V gave up 5 bases and J gave up 7 bases, with 15 bases separating them. The germline gives CDR1 SNHLY, CDR2 FYNNEI.

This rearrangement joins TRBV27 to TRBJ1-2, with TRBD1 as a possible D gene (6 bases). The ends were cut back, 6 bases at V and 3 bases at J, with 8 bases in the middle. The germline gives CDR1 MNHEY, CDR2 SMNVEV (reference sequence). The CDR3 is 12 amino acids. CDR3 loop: CASSSGDYGYTF. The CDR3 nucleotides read TGTGCCAGCAGCTCAGGGGACTATGGCTACACCTTC.

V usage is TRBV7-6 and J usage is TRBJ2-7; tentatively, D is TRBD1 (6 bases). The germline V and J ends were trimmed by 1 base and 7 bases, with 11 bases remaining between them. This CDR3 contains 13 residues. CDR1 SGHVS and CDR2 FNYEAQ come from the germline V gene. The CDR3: CASSLGQGWEQYF. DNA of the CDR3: TGTGCCAGCAGCTTAGGTCAGGGGTGGGAGCAGTACTTC.

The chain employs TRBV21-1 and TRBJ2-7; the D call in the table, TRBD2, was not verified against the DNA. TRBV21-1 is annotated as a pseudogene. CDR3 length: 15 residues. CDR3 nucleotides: TGTGCCAGCAGCACGAACGGGAGGGCGATAGACGAGCAGTACTTC. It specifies CASSTNGRAIDEQYF.

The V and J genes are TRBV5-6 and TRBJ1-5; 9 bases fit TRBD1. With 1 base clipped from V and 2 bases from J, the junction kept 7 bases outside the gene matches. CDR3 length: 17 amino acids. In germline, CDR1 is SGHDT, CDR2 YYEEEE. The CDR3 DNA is TGTGCCAGCAGCTTGTTGGGGACAGGGTCCCGCAATCAGCCCCAGCATTTT. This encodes CASSLLGTGSRNQPQHF.

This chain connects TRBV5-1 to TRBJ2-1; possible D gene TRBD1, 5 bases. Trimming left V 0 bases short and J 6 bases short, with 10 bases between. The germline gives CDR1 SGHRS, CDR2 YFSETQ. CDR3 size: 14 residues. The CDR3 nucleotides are TGCGCCAGCAGCTTGGGCAGGGATCTCAATGAGCAGTTCTTC. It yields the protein CASSLGRDLNEQFF.

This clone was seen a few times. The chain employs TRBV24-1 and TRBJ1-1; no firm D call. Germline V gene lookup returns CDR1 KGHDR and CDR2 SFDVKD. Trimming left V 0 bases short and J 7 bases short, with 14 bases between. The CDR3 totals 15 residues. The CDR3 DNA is TGTGCCACCAGTGATTTGGGGAGGCGGACTTTTGAAGCTTTCTTT. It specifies CATSDLGRRTFEAFF.

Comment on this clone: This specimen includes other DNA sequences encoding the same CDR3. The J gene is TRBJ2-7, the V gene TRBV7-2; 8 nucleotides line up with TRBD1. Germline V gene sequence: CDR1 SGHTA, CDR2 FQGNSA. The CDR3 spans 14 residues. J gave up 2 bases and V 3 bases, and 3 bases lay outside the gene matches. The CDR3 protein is CASSFGTGAYEQYF. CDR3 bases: TGTGCCAGCAGCTTCGGGACAGGAGCCTACGAGCAGTACTTC.